The 26 T cell receptor beta chains in this list originate from one sample, sequenced in a study of regulatory T cells in long-lasting Graves disease. Regarding time point: newly diagnosed GD, antithyroid drugs for less than 3 months. PBMC RNA served as the TCR library source. Construction of the TCR beta libraries employed iRepertoire HTBI primers in conjunction with Arm-PCR of CDR3 regions. Using its own MiXCR run on the multiplex PCR reads, TCRdb lists one record per CDR3 protein. The profile shows under 250,000 distinct CDR3 sequences, roughly 19% of them singletons. This sample was also put to use in a study of T cells in Graves' hyperthyroidism and ophthalmopathy.

The sequencing here drew on peripheral blood mononuclear cells (PBMCs), taken at new diagnosis, from a patient treated with antithyroid drugs. These receptors all stem from a woman between 25 and 40 years old with Graves disease.

This clonotype has ten or more counts. The J gene is TRBJ2-5, the V gene TRBV12-3 or TRBV12-4; D unclear. Between the trimmed V and J ends, which lost 2 bases and 2 bases, there was a span of 9 bases. The CDR3 consists of 14 residues. CDR3 residues: CASSLIGPQETQYF. The CDR3 DNA follows: TGTGCCAGCAGTTTAATCGGGCCGCAAGAGACCCAGTACTTC.

This clonotype showed up just a few times. This may be a read error, as it is one base from a much larger clone. The chain carries TRBV6-2 or TRBV6-3 and TRBJ1-1; the D gene is possibly TRBD1 (6 bases). Trimming removed 7 bases at V and 2 bases at J, with 14 bases between. The V gene's germline CDR1 is MNHEY and CDR2 SVGEGT. The CDR3 sequence is 14 residues long. CDR3 DNA sequence: TGTGCCAGCACCCTTTCACAGGGAAACACTGAAGCTTTCTTT. Translating it yields CASTLSQGNTEAFF.

This clonotype was recorded at least ten times. The rearrangement joins TRBV7-9 to TRBJ2-7, with TRBD2 matching 9 bases. This CDR3 spans 15 amino acids. The V gene's germline CDR1 is SEHNR and CDR2 FQNEAQ (reference sequence). With V trimmed by 1 base and J by 3 bases, 4 bases remained unmatched. The chain's CDR3 is CASSLEASGDYEQYF. The CDR3 coding sequence is TGTGCCAGCAGCTTAGAGGCTAGCGGGGACTACGAGCAGTACTTC.

This clonotype was detected ten times or more. The genes are TRBV6-2 or TRBV6-3 and TRBJ1-2; D may be TRBD1 (6 bases). This CDR3 contains 14 residues. The ends were cut back, 4 bases at V and 3 bases at J, with 12 bases in the middle. Germline CDR1 and CDR2: MNHEY and SVGEGT. The CDR3 coding sequence is TGTGCCAGCAGTTCGGGACAATTCGACTATGGCTACACCTTC. Translated, it gives CASSSGQFDYGYTF.

This clonotype has a count of ten or more. The gene calls are TRBV5-8 and TRBJ2-5; TRBD2 aligns across 8 bases. Germline V gene sequence: CDR1 SGHTS, CDR2 YDEGEE. Trimming took 4 bases from V and 5 from J; bases not matched to a gene: 10. CDR3 length: 15 residues. This CDR3 is CASSVLAGRSETQYF. The CDR3 DNA follows: TGTGCCAGCAGCGTGTTAGCGGGGCGCAGTGAGACCCAGTACTTC.

This clonotype was detected ten times or more. The chain recombines TRBV20-1 with TRBJ2-2; 11 nucleotides line up with TRBD2. This CDR3 is 16 amino acids long. In germline, CDR1 is DFQATT, CDR2 SNEGSKA (reference sequence). The ends lost 5 bases at V and 4 bases at J; junction bases unmatched: 9. CDR3 coding DNA: TGCAGTGCTCCCTCAACTAGCGGGGGCGGCACCGGGGAGCTGTTTTTT. This gives the protein CSAPSTSGGGTGELFF.

This clonotype has more than one count but fewer than ten. This chain joins TRBV12-3 or TRBV12-4 and TRBJ1-1; D ambiguous. The CDR3 loop spans 13 amino acids. The V gene lost 7 bases and the J gene lost 1 base, with 10 bases spanning the gap. In DNA form, the CDR3 reads TGTGCCAGCAAACCATTCGGGAACACTGAAGCTTTCTTT. Protein sequence: CASKPFGNTEAFF.

This clonotype has at least ten counts. J is TRBJ2-5 and V is TRBV5-6; possibly TRBD1 for D (6 bases). CDR3 length: 14 residues. The V end was cut by 0 bases, the J end by 4 bases, with 10 bases between. Germline CDR1 reads SGHDT; CDR2 reads YYEEEE. Written as DNA, the CDR3 is TGTGCCAGCAGCTTGGCAGGGGACACAGAGACCCAGTACTTC. Protein sequence: CASSLAGDTETQYF.

This clonotype turned up a few times. The chain recombines TRBV14 with TRBJ2-7; D remains unclear. Trimming took 2 bases from V and 2 from J, leaving 4 bases between them. The CDR3 consists of 12 residues. CDR1 is SGHDN, CDR2 FVKESK, per germline. The CDR3 region has the DNA TGTGCCAGCAGCCAACAGCCCTACGAGCAGTACTTC. Its translation: CASSQQPYEQYF. Full variable domain (rest looked up from reference TRBV14 and TRBJ2-7): EAGVTQFPSHSVIEKGQTVTLRCDPISGHDNLYWYRRVMGKEIKFLLHFVKESKQDESGMPNNRFLAERTGGTYSTLKVQPAELEDSGVYFCASSQQPYEQYFGPGTRLTVT.

This clonotype was seen many times. V usage is TRBV6-5 and J usage is TRBJ1-5; D uncertain. The V and J ends lost 4 bases and 4 bases respectively, with 17 bases between them. CDR3 length equals 16 residues. Germline values: CDR1 MNHEY, CDR2 SVGAGI. The CDR3 reads CASSSSLGVGNQPQHF. The CDR3 nucleotides read TGTGCCAGCAGTTCCTCCCTTGGCGTAGGGAATCAGCCCCAGCATTTT.

This clonotype was counted many times. This chain joins TRBV20-1 and TRBJ1-6; 7 positions agree with TRBD1. Germline CDR1 is DFQATT and CDR2 is SNEGSKA (reference sequence). V shed 5 bases and J 7 bases; nucleotides not matched to a gene: 11. The CDR3 has 15 amino acids. CDR3 sequence: CSAPRQGSDNSPLHF. The DNA of the CDR3 is TGCAGTGCTCCAAGACAGGGTAGTGACAATTCACCCCTCCACTTT.

Comment on this clonotype: A much larger clone lies one base from this, so it may be a read error. The chain links TRBV30 to TRBJ2-5; 7 nucleotides match TRBD2. Trimming removed 2 bases from V and 1 base from J; junction bases left unmatched: 4. Germline V gene sequence: CDR1 GTSNPN, CDR2 SVGIG (reference sequence). CDR3 length: 14 residues. This CDR3 is CAWSTGGIQETQYF. The DNA for the CDR3 is TGTGCCTGGAGTACGGGGGGAATCCAAGAGACCCAGTACTTC.

This clonotype was seen at least ten times. The rearrangement links TRBV12-3 or TRBV12-4 to TRBJ2-1; tentative D call: TRBD1 (6 bases). V dropped 11 bases and J dropped 3 bases, with 14 bases sitting between them. This CDR3 region has 13 residues. CDR3 in DNA: TGTGCCGCAGGGGTAAGCGGCTACAATGAGCAGTTCTTC. This sequence encodes CAAGVSGYNEQFF.

This clonotype was seen a few times. The chain has TRBV19 and TRBJ2-6; a possible D gene is TRBD1 (6 bases). Between the trimmed V and J ends, which lost 4 bases and 2 bases, there was a span of 15 bases. The CDR3 runs to 17 residues. The germline V gene has CDR1 LNHDA and CDR2 SQIVND (reference sequence). CDR3 amino acids: CASSTITGFPGANVLTF. The CDR3 region has the DNA TGTGCCAGTAGTACCATAACAGGGTTCCCTGGGGCCAACGTCCTGACTTTC.

This chain joins TRBV7-9 and TRBJ2-1, with TRBD2 as a possible D gene (5 bases). Trimming shortened V by 4 bases and J by 4 bases, and 14 bases separated the two germline ends. The length of the CDR3 is 15 residues. From germline, CDR1 is SEHNR and CDR2 FQNEAQ (reference sequence). The CDR3, as DNA: TGTGCCAGCAGCTCCGGACTTATCAAATACAATGAGCAGTTCTTC. It specifies CASSSGLIKYNEQFF.

This clonotype was counted ten times or more. The chain is built from TRBV20-1 and TRBJ1-6, with 7 bases matching TRBD1. CDR1 is DFQATT and CDR2 is SNEGSKA in the germline V gene (reference sequence). The CDR3 extends over 18 amino acids. With V trimmed by 0 bases and J by 0 bases, 8 bases remained unmatched. The CDR3 sequence is CSAREVLQGSSYNSPLHF. The CDR3, as DNA: TGCAGTGCTAGAGAGGTCTTACAGGGGAGCTCCTATAATTCACCCCTCCACTTT.

This clonotype showed up just a few times. The chain carries TRBV18 and TRBJ1-4; D is perhaps TRBD1 (6 bases). Germline V gives CDR1 KGHSH, CDR2 LQKENI. The CDR3 totals 15 residues. V dropped 3 bases and J dropped 4 bases, with 12 bases sitting between them. DNA for the CDR3: TGTGCCAGCTCACCCATACAGGGAGATAATGAAAAACTGTTTTTT. It specifies CASSPIQGDNEKLFF. Full variable domain (missing parts from reference TRBV18 and TRBJ1-4): NAGVMQNPRHLVRRRGQEARLRCSPMKGHSHVYWYRQLPEEGLKFMVYLQKENIIDESGMPKERFSAEFPKEGPSILRIQQVVRGDSAAYFCASSPIQGDNEKLFFGSGTQLSVL.

This clonotype was picked up many times. The CDR3 does not close with the conserved phenylalanine or tryptophan, likely indicating a read error. The limits of the CDR3 on the DNA are not certain, so only TCRdb's listed CDR3 is given. The chain combines TRBV20-1 with TRBJ1-1. The germline CDR1 and CDR2 sequences are DFQATT and SNEGSKA (reference sequence). Termini included, the CDR3 measures 11 amino acids. This CDR3 is CSARTQTANPS.

The chain uses TRBV7-2 and TRBJ2-5, with D perhaps TRBD1 (6 bases). CDR3 length equals 12 residues. CDR1 is SGHTA, CDR2 FQGNSA, per germline. The V gene lost 3 bases and the J gene lost 11 bases, with 13 bases spanning the gap. This CDR3 is CASSFRDNEQYF. In DNA, the CDR3 is TGTGCCAGCAGCTTCCGGGACAATGAGCAGTACTTC.

This clonotype was observed a few times. The gene calls are TRBV4-1 and TRBJ2-1, with 11 bases aligning to TRBD2. Germline V gives CDR1 MGHRA, CDR2 YSYEKL. The length of the CDR3 is 17 residues. Unmatched junction bases numbered 9, after V lost 4 bases and J lost 4 bases. CDR3 sequence (DNA): TGCGCCAGCAGCCGTAGCTTTAGCGGGGGGGAGTACAATGAGCAGTTCTTC. Protein product: CASSRSFSGGEYNEQFF.

This clonotype was detected ten times or more. The chain carries TRBV6-5 and TRBJ2-5, with 7 bases that match TRBD1. Germline trimming cut 2 bases from V and 4 bases from J; bases unmatched to any gene: 4. The germline V gene has CDR1 MNHEY and CDR2 SVGAGI. There are 14 residues in the CDR3. CDR3 nucleotide sequence: TGTGCCAGCAGTTACGGCCGACAGGGAGAGACCCAGTACTTC. This codes for CASSYGRQGETQYF.

This clonotype was recorded many times. The rearrangement uses TRBV20-1 and TRBJ1-5; D is undetermined. The germline V gene has CDR1 DFQATT and CDR2 SNEGSKA (reference sequence). V lost 0 bases, J lost 4 bases, and 16 bases lay in between. This CDR3 comprises 16 residues. DNA of the CDR3: TGCAGTGCTAGAGATGCTAAGGTGAAGGAAAATCAGCCCCAGCATTTT. Residues: CSARDAKVKENQPQHF.

This clonotype has a count of ten or more. V is TRBV2 and J is TRBJ1-1; maybe TRBD1 (6 bases). Looked up from germline, CDR1 is SNHLY and CDR2 is FYNNEI. The V end lost 6 bases, the J end lost 6 bases, and 17 bases lay between the germline ends. This CDR3 has 14 residues. CDR3 bases: TGTGCCAGCAGCCGGGACACGTTCGCGGCTGAAGCTTTCTTT. This sequence encodes CASSRDTFAAEAFF.

This clonotype showed up many times. V and J are TRBV18 and TRBJ2-7, with TRBD1 identical over 10 bases. Germline CDR1 and CDR2: KGHSH and LQKENI. The trim removed 2 bases at V and 1 base at J, leaving 2 bases unmatched. The CDR3 is 15 amino acids. The CDR3 bases are TGTGCCAGCTCACCAAGACAGGGGGCTTCCTACGAGCAGTACTTC. Translating it yields CASSPRQGASYEQYF.

This clonotype was recorded at least ten times. CDR3 in amino acids: CASSPNNRGSDTQYF. The CDR3 DNA sequence: TGTGCCAGCTCACCAAATAACAGGGGCTCAGATACGCAGTATTTT. V is TRBV18 and J is TRBJ2-3; 7 nucleotides align to TRBD1. Per germline, CDR1 KGHSH and CDR2 LQKENI. The CDR3 contains 15 residues. V lost 2 bases and J lost 4; bases outside the gene matches: 6.

Of note for this clonotype: A far more abundant clone sits one base away, making this likely a read error. The V gene is TRBV7-3, the J gene TRBJ2-1; no clear D. The CDR3 extends over 16 amino acids. Germline values: CDR1 SGHTA, CDR2 FQGTGA. CDR3 region: CASSLPLVSSYNEQSF. CDR3 bases: TGTGCCAGCAGCTTACCGTTAGTAAGTTCCTACAATGAGCAGTCCTTC.